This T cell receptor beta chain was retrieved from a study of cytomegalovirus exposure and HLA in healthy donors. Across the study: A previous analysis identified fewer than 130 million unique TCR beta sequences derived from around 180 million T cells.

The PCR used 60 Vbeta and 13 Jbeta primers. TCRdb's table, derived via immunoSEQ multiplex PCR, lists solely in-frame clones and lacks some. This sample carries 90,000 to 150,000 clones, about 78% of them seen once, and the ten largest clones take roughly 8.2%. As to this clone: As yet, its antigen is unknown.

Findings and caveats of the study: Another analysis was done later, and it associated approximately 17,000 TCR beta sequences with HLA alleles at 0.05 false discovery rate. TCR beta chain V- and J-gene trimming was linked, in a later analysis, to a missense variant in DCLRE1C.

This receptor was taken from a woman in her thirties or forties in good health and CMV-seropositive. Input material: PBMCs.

DNA for the CDR3: TGTGCCAGCAGTGAACTAGGGGACACTAATCAGCCCCAGCATTTT. Translated, it gives CASSELGDTNQPQHF. This chain links TRBV6-1 with TRBJ1-5, with TRBD1 as a possible D gene (6 bases). CDR3 length: 15 residues. Trimming took off 2 bases at V and 4 bases at J, with 12 bases between the two ends. Germline loops: CDR1 MNHNS, CDR2 SASEGT.